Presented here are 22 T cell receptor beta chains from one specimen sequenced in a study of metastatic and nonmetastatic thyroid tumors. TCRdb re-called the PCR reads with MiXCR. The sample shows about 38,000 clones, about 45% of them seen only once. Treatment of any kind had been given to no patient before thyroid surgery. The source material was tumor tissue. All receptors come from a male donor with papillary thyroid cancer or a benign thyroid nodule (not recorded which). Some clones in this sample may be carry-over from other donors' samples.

The CDR3 loop reads CASSFYPLQGENTEAFF. In DNA, the CDR3 is TGTGCCAGCAGTTTTTACCCTTTACAGGGGGAGAACACTGAAGCTTTCTTT. V usage is TRBV27 and J usage is TRBJ1-1; 8 bases align to TRBD1. Trimming cost V 3 bases and J 1 base; bases outside gene matches: 10. Germline CDR1 reads MNHEY; CDR2 reads SMNVEV (reference sequence). The CDR3 runs to 17 residues.

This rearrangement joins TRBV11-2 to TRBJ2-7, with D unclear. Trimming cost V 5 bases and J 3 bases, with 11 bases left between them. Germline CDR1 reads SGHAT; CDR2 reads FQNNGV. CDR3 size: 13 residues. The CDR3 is CASSVDGNYEQYF. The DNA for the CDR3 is TGTGCCAGCAGCGTCGACGGAAACTACGAGCAGTACTTC.

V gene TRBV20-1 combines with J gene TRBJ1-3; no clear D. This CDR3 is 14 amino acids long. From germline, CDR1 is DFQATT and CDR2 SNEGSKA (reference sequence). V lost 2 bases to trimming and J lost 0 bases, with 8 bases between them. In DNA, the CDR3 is TGCAGTGCTAGATTGACATACTCTGGAAACACCATATATTTT. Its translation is CSARLTYSGNTIYF.

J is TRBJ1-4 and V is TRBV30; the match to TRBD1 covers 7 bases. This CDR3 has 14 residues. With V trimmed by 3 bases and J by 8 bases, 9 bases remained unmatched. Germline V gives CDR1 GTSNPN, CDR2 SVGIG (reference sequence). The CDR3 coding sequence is TGTGCCTGGAGCCCAGGGGGTGGTAGCGAAAAACTGTTTTTT. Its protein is CAWSPGGGSEKLFF.

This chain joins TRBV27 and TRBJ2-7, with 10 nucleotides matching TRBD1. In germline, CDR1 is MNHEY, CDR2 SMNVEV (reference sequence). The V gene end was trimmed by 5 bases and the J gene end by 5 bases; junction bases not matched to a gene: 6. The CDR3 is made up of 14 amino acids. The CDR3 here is CASSEKTGGDEQYF. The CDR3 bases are TGTGCCAGCAGTGAAAAGACAGGGGGCGACGAGCAGTACTTC.

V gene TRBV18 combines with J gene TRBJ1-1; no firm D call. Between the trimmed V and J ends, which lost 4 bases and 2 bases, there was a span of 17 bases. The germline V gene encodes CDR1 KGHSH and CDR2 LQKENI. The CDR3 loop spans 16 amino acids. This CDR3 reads CASSQTSSHVNTEAFF. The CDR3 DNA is TGTGCCAGCTCACAAACTAGTTCACACGTAAACACTGAAGCTTTCTTT.

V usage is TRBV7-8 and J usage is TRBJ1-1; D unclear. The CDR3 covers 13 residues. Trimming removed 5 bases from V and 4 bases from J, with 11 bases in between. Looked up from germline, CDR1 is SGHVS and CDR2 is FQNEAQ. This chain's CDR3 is CASSISWGTEAFF. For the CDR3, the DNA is TGTGCCAGCAGCATATCGTGGGGCACTGAAGCTTTCTTT.

The CDR3 loop reads CASSLGISYEQYF. The DNA for the CDR3 is TGTGCCAGCAGCTTAGGGATCTCCTACGAGCAGTACTTC. The J gene is TRBJ2-7, the V gene TRBV13; D remains unclear. This CDR3 is built from 13 residues. Between the trimmed V and J ends, which lost 0 bases and 0 bases, there was a span of 3 bases. CDR1 and CDR2 from the germline V gene are PRHDT and FYEKMQ (reference sequence). Based on the CDR3 plus reference TRBV13 and TRBJ2-7, the full variable domain is AAGVIQSPRHLIKEKRETATLKCYPIPRHDTVYWYQQGPGQDPQFLISFYEKMQSDKGSIPDRFSAQQFSDYHSELNMSSLELGDSALYFCASSLGISYEQYFGPGTRLTVT.

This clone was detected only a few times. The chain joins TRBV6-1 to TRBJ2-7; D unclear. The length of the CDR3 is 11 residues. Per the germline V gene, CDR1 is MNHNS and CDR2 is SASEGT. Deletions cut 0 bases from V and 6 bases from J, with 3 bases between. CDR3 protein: CASSEAGEQYF. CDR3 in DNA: TGTGCCAGCAGTGAAGCCGGCGAGCAGTACTTC.

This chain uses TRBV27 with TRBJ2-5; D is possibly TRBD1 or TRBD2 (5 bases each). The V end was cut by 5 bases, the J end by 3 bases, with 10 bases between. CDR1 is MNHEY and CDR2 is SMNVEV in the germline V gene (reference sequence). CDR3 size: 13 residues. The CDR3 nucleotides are TGTGCCAGCAGTAGGGACCAAAAAGAGACCCAGTACTTC. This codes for CASSRDQKETQYF.

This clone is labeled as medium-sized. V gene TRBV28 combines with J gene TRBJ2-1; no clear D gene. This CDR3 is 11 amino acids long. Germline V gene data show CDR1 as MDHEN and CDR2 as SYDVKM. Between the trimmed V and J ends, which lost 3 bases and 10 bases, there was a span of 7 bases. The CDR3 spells CASSFFSEQFF. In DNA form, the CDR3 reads TGTGCCAGCAGTTTTTTTAGCGAGCAGTTCTTC.

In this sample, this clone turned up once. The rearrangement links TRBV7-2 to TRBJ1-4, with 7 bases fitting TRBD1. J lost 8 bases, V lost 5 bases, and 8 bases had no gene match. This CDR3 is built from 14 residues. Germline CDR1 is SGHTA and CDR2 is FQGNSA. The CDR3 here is CASSAVTGDEKLFF. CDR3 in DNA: TGTGCCAGCAGCGCGGTCACAGGGGACGAAAAACTGTTTTTT.

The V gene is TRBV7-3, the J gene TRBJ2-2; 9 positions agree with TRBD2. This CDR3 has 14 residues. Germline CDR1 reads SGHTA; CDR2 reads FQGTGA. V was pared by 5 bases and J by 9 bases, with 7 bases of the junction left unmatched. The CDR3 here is CASSPTSGPRELFF. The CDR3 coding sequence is TGTGCCAGCAGCCCGACTAGCGGCCCCCGGGAGCTGTTTTTT.

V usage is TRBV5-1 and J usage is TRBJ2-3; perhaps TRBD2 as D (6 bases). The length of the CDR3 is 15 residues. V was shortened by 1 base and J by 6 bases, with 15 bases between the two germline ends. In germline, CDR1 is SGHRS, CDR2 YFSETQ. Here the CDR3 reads CASSLRRVGGDTQYF. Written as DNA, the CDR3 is TGCGCCAGCAGCTTGAGGCGGGTTGGGGGGGATACGCAGTATTTT. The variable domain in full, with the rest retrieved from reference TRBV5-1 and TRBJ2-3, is KAGVTQTPRYLIKTRGQQVTLSCSPISGHRSVSWYQQTPGQGLQFLFEYFSETQRNKGNFPGRFSGRQFSNSRSEMNVSTLELGDSALYLCASSLRRVGGDTQYFGPGTRLTVL.

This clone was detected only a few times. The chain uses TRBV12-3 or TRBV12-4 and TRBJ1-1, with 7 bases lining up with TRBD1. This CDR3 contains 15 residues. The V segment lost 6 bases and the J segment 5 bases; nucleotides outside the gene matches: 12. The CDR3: CASRPRQGSGTEAFF. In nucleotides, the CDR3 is TGTGCCAGCAGACCTCGACAGGGTTCGGGGACTGAAGCTTTCTTT.

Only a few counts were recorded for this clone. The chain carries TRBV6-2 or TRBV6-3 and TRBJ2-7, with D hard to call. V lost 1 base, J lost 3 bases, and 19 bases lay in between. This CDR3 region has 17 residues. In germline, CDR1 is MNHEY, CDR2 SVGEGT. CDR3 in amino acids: CASSYFYASPRDYEQYF. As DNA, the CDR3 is TGTGCCAGCAGTTACTTCTACGCCAGCCCGCGTGACTACGAGCAGTACTTC.

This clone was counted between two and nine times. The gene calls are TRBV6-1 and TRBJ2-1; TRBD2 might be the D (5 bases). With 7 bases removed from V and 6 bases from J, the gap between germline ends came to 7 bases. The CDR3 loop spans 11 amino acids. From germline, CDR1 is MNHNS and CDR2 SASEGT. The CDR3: CASMAGNEQFF. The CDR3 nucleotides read TGTGCCAGCATGGCGGGCAATGAGCAGTTCTTC.

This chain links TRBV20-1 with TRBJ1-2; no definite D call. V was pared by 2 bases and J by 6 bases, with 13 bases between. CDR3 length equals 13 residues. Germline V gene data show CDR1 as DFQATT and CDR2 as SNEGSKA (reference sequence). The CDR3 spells CSARQTPRDGYTF. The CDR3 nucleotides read TGCAGTGCTAGACAGACCCCTCGGGATGGCTACACCTTC.

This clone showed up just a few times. CDR3 in DNA: TGTGCCAGCACTTCGACTAGCGGGAACCACGAGCAGTACTTC. It encodes CASTSTSGNHEQYF. The chain combines TRBV6-2 or TRBV6-3 with TRBJ2-7, with TRBD2 identical over 11 bases. The CDR3 runs to 14 residues. Germline CDR1 reads MNHEY; CDR2 reads SVGEGT. Germline trimming cut 7 bases from V and 5 bases from J; bases unmatched to any gene: 7.

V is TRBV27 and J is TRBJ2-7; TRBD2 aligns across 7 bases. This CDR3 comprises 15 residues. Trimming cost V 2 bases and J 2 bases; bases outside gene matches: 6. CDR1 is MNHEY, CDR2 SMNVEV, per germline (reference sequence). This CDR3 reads CASSLGAGVAYEQYF. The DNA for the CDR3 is TGTGCCAGCAGTTTAGGCGCGGGGGTCGCCTACGAGCAGTACTTC.

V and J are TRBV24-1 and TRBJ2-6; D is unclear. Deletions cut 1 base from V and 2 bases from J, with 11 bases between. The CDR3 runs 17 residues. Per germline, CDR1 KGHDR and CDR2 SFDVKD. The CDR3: CATSDFLSGPGANVLTF. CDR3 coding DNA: TGTGCCACCAGTGATTTTCTCTCCGGGCCTGGGGCCAACGTCCTGACTTTC.

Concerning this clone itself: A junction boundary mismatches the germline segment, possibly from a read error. CDR3 loop: CASKFIRGSTEVFF. In DNA, the CDR3 is TGTGCCAGTAAGTTCATCAGGGGTAGCACTGAAGTTTTCTTT. The chain joins TRBV19 to TRBJ1-1; perhaps TRBD1 as D (6 bases). The CDR3 consists of 14 residues. From germline, CDR1 is LNHDA and CDR2 SQIVND (reference sequence).